One TCR beta chain is described in this entry. No antigen is known for it. This entry belongs to a study of graft-versus-host responses after intestinal transplantation. General observations from the study: GvH clones were identified in recipient marrow, with some first appearing in ileum or blood.

Germline-derived CDR1 and CDR2 are SGHAT and FQNNGV. Between the trimmed V and J ends, which lost 5 bases and 5 bases, there was a span of 10 bases. The CDR3 is made up of 12 amino acids. Assay: immunoSEQ multiplex PCR; the TCRdb copy retains only in-frame clones and omits some. The sample consists of approximately 93,000 clones, about 90% of them appearing once. The sequenced sample was unstimulated CD8+ T cells sorted from spleen or lymph node cells, obtained before transplant. The V call is TRBV11-2, the J call TRBJ2-7; D is ambiguous. The clonotype was recovered from a human donor who was the organ donor for an intestinal transplant. CDR3 nucleotides: TGTGCCAGCAGCCGAGGAGTCCACGAGCAGTACTTC. As protein: CASSRGVHEQYF. The full variable domain, rest sourced from reference TRBV11-2 and TRBJ2-7, is EAGVAQSPRYKIIEKRQSVAFWCNPISGHATLYWYQQILGQGPKLLIQFQNNGVVDDSQLPKDRFSAERLKGVDSTLKIQPAKLEDSAVYLCASSRGVHEQYFGPGTRLTVT.